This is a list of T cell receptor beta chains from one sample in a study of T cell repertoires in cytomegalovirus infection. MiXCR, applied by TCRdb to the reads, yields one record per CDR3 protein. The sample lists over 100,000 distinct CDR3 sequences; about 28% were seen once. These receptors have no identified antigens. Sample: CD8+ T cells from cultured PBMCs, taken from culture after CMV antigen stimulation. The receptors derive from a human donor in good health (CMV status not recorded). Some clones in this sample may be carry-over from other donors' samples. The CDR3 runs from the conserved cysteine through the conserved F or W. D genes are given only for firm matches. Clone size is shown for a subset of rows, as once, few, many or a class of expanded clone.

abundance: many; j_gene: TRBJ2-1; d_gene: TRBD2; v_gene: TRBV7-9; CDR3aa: CASSPPEASGGTPSFYNEQFF; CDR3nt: TGTGCCAGCAGCCCCCCAGAGGCTAGCGGGGGGACGCCCTCTTTCTACAATGAGCAGTTCTTC
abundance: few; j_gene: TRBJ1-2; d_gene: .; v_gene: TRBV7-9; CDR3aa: CASSLGPAAYGYTF; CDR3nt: TGTGCCAGCAGCTTAGGTCCGGCGGCCTATGGCTACACCTTC
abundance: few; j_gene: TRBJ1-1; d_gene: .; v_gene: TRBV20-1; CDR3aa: CSALNREPMNTEAFF; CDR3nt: TGCAGTGCTTTAAACAGGGAACCCATGAACACTGAAGCTTTCTTT
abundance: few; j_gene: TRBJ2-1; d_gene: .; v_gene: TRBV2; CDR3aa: CASSGSDYPYNEQFF; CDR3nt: TGTGCCAGCAGTGGGTCGGACTATCCTTACAATGAGCAGTTCTTC
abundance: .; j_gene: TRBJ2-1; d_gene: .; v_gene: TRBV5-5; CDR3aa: CASSNLLESWNNEQFF; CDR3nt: TGTGCCAGCAGCAACCTCCTGGAAAGCTGGAATAATGAGCAGTTCTTC
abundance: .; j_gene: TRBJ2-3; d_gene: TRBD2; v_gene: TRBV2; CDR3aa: CASSWTSGGADTQYF; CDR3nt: TGTGCCAGCAGTTGGACTAGCGGGGGGGCAGATACGCAGTATTTT
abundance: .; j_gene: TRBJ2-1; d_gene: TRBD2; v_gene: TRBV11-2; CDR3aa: CASSSPLAGDYNEQFF; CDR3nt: TGTGCCAGCAGCTCACCTCTAGCGGGGGACTACAATGAGCAGTTCTTC
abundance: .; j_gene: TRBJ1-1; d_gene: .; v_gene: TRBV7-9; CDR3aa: CASSLVWPEAFF; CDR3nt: TGTGCCAGCAGCTTAGTTTGGCCTGAAGCTTTCTTT
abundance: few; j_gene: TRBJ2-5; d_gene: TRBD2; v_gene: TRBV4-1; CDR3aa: CASSQTSGGQETQYF; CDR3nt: TGCGCCAGCAGCCAAACTAGCGGGGGGCAAGAGACCCAGTACTTC
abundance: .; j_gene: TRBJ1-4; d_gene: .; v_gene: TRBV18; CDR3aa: CASSLRVATNEKLFF; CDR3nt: TGTGCCAGCTCTCTCAGGGTTGCAACTAATGAAAAACTGTTTTTT
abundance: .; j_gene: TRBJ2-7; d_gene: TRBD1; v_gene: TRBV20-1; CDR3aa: CSATDRAQPSYEQYF; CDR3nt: TGCAGTGCTACGGACAGGGCTCAACCCTCCTACGAGCAGTACTTC
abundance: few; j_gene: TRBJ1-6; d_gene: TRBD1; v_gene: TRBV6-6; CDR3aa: CASSYPRDRGEENSPLHF; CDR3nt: TGTGCCAGCAGTTACCCGCGGGACAGGGGGGAAGAGAATTCACCCCTCCACTTT
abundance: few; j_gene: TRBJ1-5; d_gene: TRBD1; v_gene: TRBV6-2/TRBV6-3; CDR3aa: CASSYEGTGSHQPQHF; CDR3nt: TGTGCCAGCAGTTATGAAGGGACAGGGTCTCATCAGCCCCAGCATTTT
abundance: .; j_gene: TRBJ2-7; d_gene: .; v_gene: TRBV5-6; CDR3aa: CASSGESHEQYF; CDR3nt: TGTGCCAGCAGCGGGGAAAGCCACGAGCAGTACTTC
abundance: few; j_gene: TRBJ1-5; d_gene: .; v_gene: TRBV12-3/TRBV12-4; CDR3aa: CASSFFGDSYSNQPQHF; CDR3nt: TGTGCCAGCAGTTTTTTTGGGGATTCTTATAGCAATCAGCCCCAGCATTTT
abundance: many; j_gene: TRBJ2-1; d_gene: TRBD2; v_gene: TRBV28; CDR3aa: CASSLAGLADEQFF; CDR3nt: TGTGCCAGCAGTTTAGCAGGACTAGCCGACGAGCAGTTCTTC
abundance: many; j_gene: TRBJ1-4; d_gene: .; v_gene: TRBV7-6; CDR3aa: CASSLTGTDLFF; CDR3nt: TGTGCCAGCAGCCTAACCGGGACGGACCTGTTTTTT